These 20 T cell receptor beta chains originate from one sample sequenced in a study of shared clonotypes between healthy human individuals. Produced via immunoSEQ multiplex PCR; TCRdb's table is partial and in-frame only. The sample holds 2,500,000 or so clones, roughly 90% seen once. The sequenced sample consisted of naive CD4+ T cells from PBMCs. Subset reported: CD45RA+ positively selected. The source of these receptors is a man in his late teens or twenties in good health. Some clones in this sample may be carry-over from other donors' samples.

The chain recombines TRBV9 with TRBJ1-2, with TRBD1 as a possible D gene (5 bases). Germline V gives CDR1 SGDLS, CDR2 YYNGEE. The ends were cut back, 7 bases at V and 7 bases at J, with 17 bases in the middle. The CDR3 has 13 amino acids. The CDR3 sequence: CASASGAGGGYTF. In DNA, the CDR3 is TGTGCCAGCGCTTCCGGGGCAGGAGGTGGCTACACCTTC.

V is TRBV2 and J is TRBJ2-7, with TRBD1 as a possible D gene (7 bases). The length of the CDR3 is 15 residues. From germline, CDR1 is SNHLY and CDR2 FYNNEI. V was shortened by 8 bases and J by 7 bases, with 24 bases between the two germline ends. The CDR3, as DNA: TGTGCCAGCGGGTTGGAGGGAAAGGGGGCCGGGGAGCAGTACTTC. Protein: CASGLEGKGAGEQYF. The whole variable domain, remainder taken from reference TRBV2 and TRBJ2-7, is EPEVTQTPSHQVTQMGQEVILRCVPISNHLYFYWYRQILGQKVEFLVSFYNNEISEKSEIFDDQFSVERPDGSNFTLKIRSTKLEDSAMYFCASGLEGKGAGEQYFGPGTRLTVT.

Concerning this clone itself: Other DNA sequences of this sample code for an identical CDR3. The chain's CDR3 is CSVGQGSGELFF. The CDR3 bases are TGCAGCGTAGGACAGGGCTCCGGGGAGCTGTTTTTT. This chain joins TRBV29-1 and TRBJ2-2, with TRBD1 identical over 8 bases. The CDR3 consists of 12 residues. Per the germline V gene, CDR1 is SQVTM and CDR2 is ANQGSEA. V lost 6 bases, J lost 6 bases, and 3 bases stayed unmatched.

CDR3 sequence reads: CASVPSGTDTQYF. The CDR3 bases are TGTGCCAGCGTGCCTAGCGGCACAGATACGCAGTATTTT. The V call is TRBV28, the J call TRBJ2-3; possible D gene TRBD2, 6 bases. The CDR3 loop spans 13 amino acids. Germline CDR1 MDHEN, CDR2 SYDVKM. V dropped 8 bases and J dropped 1 base, with 10 bases sitting between them.

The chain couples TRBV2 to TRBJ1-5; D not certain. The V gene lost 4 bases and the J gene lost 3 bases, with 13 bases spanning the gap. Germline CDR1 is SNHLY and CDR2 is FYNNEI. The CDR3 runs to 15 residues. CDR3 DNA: TGTGCCAGCAGTGTCGGCTTTAGTTCCAATCAGCCCCAGCATTTT. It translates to CASSVGFSSNQPQHF.

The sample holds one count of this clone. The CDR3 nucleotides are TGTGCCGCCCGGGACAGGGAGCCCGGGGAGCTGTTTTTT. Its translation is CAARDREPGELFF. The chain links TRBV11-1 to TRBJ2-2; 9 bases line up with TRBD1. CDR3 length equals 13 residues. From germline, CDR1 is SGHAT and CDR2 FQDESV (reference sequence). V lost 11 bases to trimming and J lost 6 bases; unmatched junction nucleotides: 7.

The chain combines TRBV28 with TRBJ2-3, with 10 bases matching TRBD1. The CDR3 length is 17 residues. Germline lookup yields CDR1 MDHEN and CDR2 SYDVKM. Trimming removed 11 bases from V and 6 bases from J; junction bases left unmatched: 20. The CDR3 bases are TGTGCCGTATCCGGGACAGGGGTGTACCGTCTTTCGGATACGCAGTATTTT. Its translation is CAVSGTGVYRLSDTQYF. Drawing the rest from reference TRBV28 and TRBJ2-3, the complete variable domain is DVKVTQSSRYLVKRTGEKVFLECVQDMDHENMFWYRQDPGLGLRLIYFSYDVKMKEKGDIPEGYSVSREKKERFSLILESASTNQTSMYLCAVSGTGVYRLSDTQYFGPGTRLTVL.

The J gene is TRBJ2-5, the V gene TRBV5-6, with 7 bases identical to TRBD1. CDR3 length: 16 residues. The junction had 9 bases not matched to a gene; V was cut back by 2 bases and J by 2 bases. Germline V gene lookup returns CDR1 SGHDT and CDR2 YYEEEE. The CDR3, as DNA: TGTGCCAGCAGCTTCGCGTCCGGCAGGGGGCAAGAGACCCAGTACTTC. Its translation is CASSFASGRGQETQYF. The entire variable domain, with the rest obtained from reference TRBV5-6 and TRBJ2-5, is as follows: DAGVTQSPTHLIKTRGQQVTLRCSPKSGHDTVSWYQQALGQGPQFIFQYYEEEERQRGNFPDRFSGHQFPNYSSELNVNALLLGDSALYLCASSFASGRGQETQYFGPGTRLLVL.

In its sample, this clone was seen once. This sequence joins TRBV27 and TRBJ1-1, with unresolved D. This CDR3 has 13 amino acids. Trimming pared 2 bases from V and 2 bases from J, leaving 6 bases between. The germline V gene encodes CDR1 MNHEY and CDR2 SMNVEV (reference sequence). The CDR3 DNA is TGTGCCAGCAGTTTACTCTTCAACACTGAAGCTTTCTTT. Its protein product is CASSLLFNTEAFF.

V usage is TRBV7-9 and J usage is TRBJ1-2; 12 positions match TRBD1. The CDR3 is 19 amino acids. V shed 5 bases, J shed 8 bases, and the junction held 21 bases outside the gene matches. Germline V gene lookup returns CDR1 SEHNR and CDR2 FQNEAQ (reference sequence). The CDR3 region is CASSRLDQPGTGGGGGYTF. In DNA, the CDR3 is TGTGCCAGCAGCCGGCTTGACCAACCTGGGACAGGGGGCGGGGGGGGCTACACCTTC. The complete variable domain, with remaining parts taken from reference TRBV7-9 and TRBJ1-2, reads DTGVSQNPRHKITKRGQNVTFRCDPISEHNRLYWYRQTLGQGPEFLTYFQNEAQLEKSRLLSDRFSAERPKGSFSTLEIQRTEQGDSAMYLCASSRLDQPGTGGGGGYTFGSGTRLTVV.

Here the CDR3 DNA reads TGCGCCAGCAGCAAGGGGGGGATCTACACTGAAGCTTTCTTT. This codes for CASSKGGIYTEAFF. The J gene is TRBJ1-1, the V gene TRBV5-1; possible D gene TRBD1, 6 bases. Trimming pared 4 bases from V and 3 bases from J, leaving 13 bases between. Per the germline V gene, CDR1 is SGHRS and CDR2 is YFSETQ. This CDR3 contains 14 residues.

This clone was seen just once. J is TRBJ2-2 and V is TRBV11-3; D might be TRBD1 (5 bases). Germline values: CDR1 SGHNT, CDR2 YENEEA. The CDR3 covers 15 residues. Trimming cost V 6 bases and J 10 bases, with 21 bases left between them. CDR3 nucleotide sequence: TGTGCCAGCAGTAGGGGTGTGTCGGTATCGGAGGAGCTGTTTTTT. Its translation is CASSRGVSVSEELFF.

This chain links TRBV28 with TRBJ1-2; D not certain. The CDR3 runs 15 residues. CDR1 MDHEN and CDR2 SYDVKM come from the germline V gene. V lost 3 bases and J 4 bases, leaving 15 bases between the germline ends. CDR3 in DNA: TGTGCCAGCAGTTTGCTGGATCTAACGGGCTATGGCTACACCTTC. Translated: CASSLLDLTGYGYTF.

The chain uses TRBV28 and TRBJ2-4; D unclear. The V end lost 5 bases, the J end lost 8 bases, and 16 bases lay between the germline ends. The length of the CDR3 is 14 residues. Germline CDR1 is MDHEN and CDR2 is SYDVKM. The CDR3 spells CASSLSLTRDIQYF. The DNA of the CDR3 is TGTGCCAGCAGTCTTTCATTGACCCGGGACATTCAGTACTTC.

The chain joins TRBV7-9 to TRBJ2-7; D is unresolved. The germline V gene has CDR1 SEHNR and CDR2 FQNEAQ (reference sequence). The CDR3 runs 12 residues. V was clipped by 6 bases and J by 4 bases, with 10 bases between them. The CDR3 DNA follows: TGTGCCAGCAGTCAGGACCGATACGAGCAGTACTTC. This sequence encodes CASSQDRYEQYF. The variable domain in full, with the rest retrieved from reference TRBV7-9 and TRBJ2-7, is DTGVSQNPRHKITKRGQNVTFRCDPISEHNRLYWYRQTLGQGPEFLTYFQNEAQLEKSRLLSDRFSAERPKGSFSTLEIQRTEQGDSAMYLCASSQDRYEQYFGPGTRLTVT.

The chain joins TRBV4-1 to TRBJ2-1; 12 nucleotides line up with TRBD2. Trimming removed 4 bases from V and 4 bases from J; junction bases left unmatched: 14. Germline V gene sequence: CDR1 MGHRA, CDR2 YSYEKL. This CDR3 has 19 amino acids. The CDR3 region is CASSPRLAGDRKRYNEQFF. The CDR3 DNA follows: TGCGCCAGCAGCCCCCGACTAGCGGGAGACCGAAAACGATACAATGAGCAGTTCTTC.

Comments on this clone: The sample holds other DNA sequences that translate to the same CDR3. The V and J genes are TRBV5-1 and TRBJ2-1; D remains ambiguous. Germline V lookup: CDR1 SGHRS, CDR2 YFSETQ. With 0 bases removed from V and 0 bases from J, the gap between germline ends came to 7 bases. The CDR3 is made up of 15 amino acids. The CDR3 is CASSLVAVSYNEQFF. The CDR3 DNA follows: TGCGCCAGCAGCTTGGTGGCTGTCTCCTACAATGAGCAGTTCTTC.

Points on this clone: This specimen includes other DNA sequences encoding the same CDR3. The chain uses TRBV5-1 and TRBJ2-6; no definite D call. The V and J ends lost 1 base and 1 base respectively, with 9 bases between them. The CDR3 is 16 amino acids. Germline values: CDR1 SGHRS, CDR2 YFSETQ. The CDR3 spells CASSLRLGSGANVLTF. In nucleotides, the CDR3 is TGCGCCAGCAGCTTGAGGCTTGGATCTGGGGCCAACGTCCTGACTTTC.

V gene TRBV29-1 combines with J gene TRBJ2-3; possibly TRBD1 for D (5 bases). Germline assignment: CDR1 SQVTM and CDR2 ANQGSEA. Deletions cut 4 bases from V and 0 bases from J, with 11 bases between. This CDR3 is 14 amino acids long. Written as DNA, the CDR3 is TGCAGCGTTGGACAGCCCTCGAGCACAGATACGCAGTATTTT. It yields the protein CSVGQPSSTDTQYF.

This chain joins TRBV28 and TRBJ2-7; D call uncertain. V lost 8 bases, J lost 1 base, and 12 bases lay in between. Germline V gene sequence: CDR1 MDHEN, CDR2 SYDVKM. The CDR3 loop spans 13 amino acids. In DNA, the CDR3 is TGTGCCAGCCATCCGGGCGGATCCTACGAGCAGTACTTC. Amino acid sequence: CASHPGGSYEQYF.